This T cell receptor beta chain was captured in a study of T cell responses to AZD1222 COVID-19 vaccine. Broader study findings: It was only 6 or 7 AZD1222 recipients who were seropositive at baseline. Clonal diversity was possibly underestimated; the donors were predominantly white British and more often female. No repertoire was sampled before or during the peak T cell response, only after it.

V was clipped by 7 bases and J by 7 bases, with 14 bases between them. This CDR3 contains 14 residues. The germline V gene encodes CDR1 SGHDN and CDR2 FVKESK. With respect to this clone: The antigen remains undetermined.

Repertoires were generated with immunoSEQ multiplex PCR, while TCRdb's copy carries only in-frame clones and drops some. The table has roughly 53,000 clones, 84% seen once. The sample in question was peripheral blood, obtained on day 0 of AZD1222 vaccination. This rearrangement joins TRBV14 to TRBJ1-6, with D maybe TRBD1 (5 bases). This receptor was obtained from an adult in good health. Written as DNA, the CDR3 is TGTGCCAGCACCCCCCTGGGGGAGAATTCACCCCTCCACTTT. Translation: CASTPLGENSPLHF.